These 23 T cell receptor beta chains were all obtained from the same sample, sequenced in a study of beta chain features in type 1 diabetes. General study results and limits: Researchers report that Type 1 diabetes patients had moderately but significantly shorter TCRB CDR3s across all four CD4+ subsets.

What these receptors recognize is not known. The study reverse transcribed the entire isolated RNA, so it sequenced expressed TCRB transcripts. Profiling relied on immunoSEQ multiplex PCR, and the TCRdb table lists in-frame clones only, not all of them. The repertoire holds about 700,000 clones, about an eighth seen once, with approximately 0.022% in the top ten. The sequenced sample was naive CD4+ T cells from blood. Receptor source: a man in his late teens or twenties with type 1 diabetes.

The chain links TRBV10-3 to TRBJ2-1; 8 bases match TRBD2. Germline loops: CDR1 ENHRY, CDR2 SYGVKD. The CDR3 contains 14 residues. The ends lost 4 bases at V and 6 bases at J; junction bases unmatched: 5. The DNA of the CDR3 is TGTGCCATCAGTGTCACCGGGACTAGCAATGAGCAGTTCTTC. It codes for CAISVTGTSNEQFF.

V and J are TRBV9 and TRBJ2-5; D may be TRBD1 (5 bases). The CDR3 has 15 amino acids. Trimming left V 0 bases short and J 2 bases short, with 11 bases between. CDR1 is SGDLS, CDR2 YYNGEE, per germline. The CDR3, as DNA: TGTGCCAGCAGCGTAGCCCCAGGGCTTCAAGAGACCCAGTACTTC. It encodes CASSVAPGLQETQYF.

The chain uses TRBV6-5 and TRBJ2-1; 9 bases are a match to TRBD2. The CDR3 sequence is 15 residues long. Germline assignment: CDR1 MNHEY and CDR2 SVGAGI. V lost 7 bases, J lost 5 bases, and 9 bases stayed unmatched. The CDR3: CASTLAGALNNEQFF. The CDR3 DNA sequence: TGTGCCAGCACCTTAGCGGGGGCTTTAAACAATGAGCAGTTCTTC.

This clone appeared a few times. The V gene is TRBV6-5, the J gene TRBJ2-7; TRBD1 might be the D (5 bases). CDR3 length: 14 residues. CDR1 and CDR2 (germline): MNHEY, SVGAGI. V was pared by 2 bases and J by 5 bases, with 13 bases between. CDR3 nucleotide sequence: TGTGCCAGCAGTTACAATAGGGGTTTCCACGAGCAGTACTTC. Its translation: CASSYNRGFHEQYF.

This clone showed up just a few times. The J gene is TRBJ1-2, the V gene TRBV20-1; perhaps TRBD1 as D (6 bases). This CDR3 has 11 amino acids. V lost 4 bases, J lost 6 bases, and 9 bases lay in between. The germline CDR1 and CDR2 sequences are DFQATT and SNEGSKA (reference sequence). The chain's CDR3 is CSATSGDGYTF. CDR3 sequence (DNA): TGCAGTGCTACCTCAGGGGATGGCTACACCTTC.

This clone was picked up one time. This sequence joins TRBV6-5 and TRBJ2-7; the match to TRBD1 covers 8 bases. The CDR3 sequence is 15 residues long. Trimming at V came to 2 bases and at J to 2 bases, leaving 5 bases not matched to a gene. Germline CDR1 MNHEY, CDR2 SVGAGI. For the CDR3, the DNA is TGTGCCAGCAGTTACGCTACAGGGGGGACCTACGAGCAGTACTTC. Protein sequence: CASSYATGGTYEQYF.

The chain recombines TRBV6-4 with TRBJ1-2; D not certain. CDR3 length: 11 amino acids. The germline gives CDR1 MRHNA, CDR2 SNTAGT. The V gene lost 2 bases and the J gene lost 4 bases, with 2 bases spanning the gap. CDR3 region: CASSDPYGYTF. DNA of the CDR3: TGTGCCAGCAGTGACCCCTATGGCTACACCTTC.

Turning to this clone: Other DNA sequences in this sample translate to the same CDR3. The V gene is TRBV28, the J gene TRBJ2-7; 11 bases agree with TRBD2. CDR1 and CDR2 (germline): MDHEN, SYDVKM. V lost 6 bases and J lost 3; bases outside the gene matches: 4. The CDR3 has 14 amino acids. The CDR3 DNA reads as TGTGCCAGCAGCCCCGGGACTAGCGGCTACGAGCAGTACTTC. This sequence encodes CASSPGTSGYEQYF.

DNA of the CDR3: TGTGCCAGCAGCCGGGCAAATTCACCCCTCCACTTT. Its protein product is CASSRANSPLHF. This chain uses TRBV5-6 with TRBJ1-6; D gene unclear. V dropped 4 bases and J dropped 7 bases, with 6 bases sitting between them. The CDR3 is 12 amino acids. Germline loops: CDR1 SGHDT, CDR2 YYEEEE.

This clone was found a few times. The chain recombines TRBV25-1 with TRBJ2-3, with 8 nucleotides matching TRBD2. CDR3 length: 16 amino acids. The ends lost 3 bases at V and 2 bases at J; junction bases unmatched: 7. Germline values: CDR1 MGHDK, CDR2 SYGVNS. The CDR3 spells CASSETPGGYTDTQYF. The CDR3 region has the DNA TGTGCCAGCAGTGAGACGCCGGGGGGGTACACAGATACGCAGTATTTT.

V is TRBV5-1 and J is TRBJ2-3, with unresolved D. This CDR3 contains 14 residues. V was pared by 4 bases and J by 0 bases, with 9 bases between. CDR1 and CDR2 from the germline V gene are SGHRS and YFSETQ. In DNA form, the CDR3 reads TGCGCCAGCAGCCGGGTTACTAGCACAGATACGCAGTATTTT. Its protein product is CASSRVTSTDTQYF.

This rearrangement joins TRBV29-1 to TRBJ1-4; D is unresolved. CDR1 and CDR2 (germline): SQVTM, ANQGSEA. This CDR3 has 12 amino acids. V was trimmed by 4 bases and J by 2 bases, leaving 5 bases between them. CDR3 nucleotide sequence: TGCAGCGTTGTTTATACTAATGAAAAACTGTTTTTT. Translated: CSVVYTNEKLFF.

The V gene is TRBV5-1, the J gene TRBJ1-6, with 8 bases fitting TRBD1. The V segment lost 3 bases and the J segment 5 bases; nucleotides outside the gene matches: 7. Per the germline V gene, CDR1 is SGHRS and CDR2 is YFSETQ. This CDR3 is 16 amino acids long. CDR3 amino acids: CASSSTGGSDNSPLHF. The CDR3 DNA is TGCGCCAGCAGCTCTACAGGGGGATCGGATAATTCACCCCTCCACTTT.

This clone was counted only a few times. The V call is TRBV14, the J call TRBJ1-2; 7 bases are shared with TRBD1. The junction had 3 bases not matched to a gene; V was cut back by 0 bases and J by 2 bases. In germline, CDR1 is SGHDN, CDR2 FVKESK. CDR3 length equals 15 residues. The chain's CDR3 is CASSQDLTGNYGYTF. The CDR3 DNA sequence: TGTGCCAGCAGCCAAGATCTGACAGGGAACTATGGCTACACCTTC.

CDR3 DNA sequence: TGCGCCAGCAGTTCCCTAGCCCTAACCTACAATGAGCAGTTCTTC. Its translation: CASSSLALTYNEQFF. The J gene is TRBJ2-1, the V gene TRBV10-2; possible D gene TRBD2, 5 bases. The germline CDR1 and CDR2 sequences are WSHSY and SAAADI. Trimming pared 5 bases from V and 2 bases from J, leaving 13 bases between. The CDR3 sequence is 15 residues long.

This clone showed up just a few times. The chain links TRBV6-1 to TRBJ2-5; D possibly matches TRBD1 or TRBD2 (5 bases each). Trimming stripped 10 bases from V and 1 base from J, with 13 bases between. The CDR3 spans 13 residues. Germline V gene sequence: CDR1 MNHNS, CDR2 SASEGT. This chain's CDR3 is CATGPGRQETQYF. CDR3 DNA: TGTGCCACTGGACCGGGACGCCAAGAGACCCAGTACTTC.

Only a few counts were recorded for this clone. This chain joins TRBV9 and TRBJ2-2, with 7 bases matching TRBD2. The germline V gene encodes CDR1 SGDLS and CDR2 YYNGEE. V was clipped by 3 bases and J by 4 bases; unmatched bases: 3. This CDR3 is 14 amino acids long. CDR3 loop: CASSEREGTGELFF. Here the CDR3 DNA reads TGTGCCAGCAGCGAGAGGGAGGGCACCGGGGAGCTGTTTTTT.

This clone was counted only a few times. The J gene is TRBJ2-7, the V gene TRBV25-1; D unresolved. Germline V gene lookup returns CDR1 MGHDK and CDR2 SYGVNS. With 4 bases removed from V and 1 base from J, the gap between germline ends came to 17 bases. This CDR3 has 16 residues. CDR3 loop: CASSAFRAVRSYEQYF. CDR3 bases: TGTGCCAGCAGTGCTTTTCGGGCTGTTAGGTCCTACGAGCAGTACTTC.

A few counts support this clone. The V gene is TRBV11-2, the J gene TRBJ2-7, with D perhaps TRBD1 (5 bases). CDR1 SGHAT and CDR2 FQNNGV come from the germline V gene. V was clipped by 1 base and J by 0 bases, with 10 bases between them. The CDR3 runs to 15 residues. The CDR3 sequence is CASSLVFDSSYEQYF. In DNA, the CDR3 is TGTGCCAGCAGCTTAGTTTTCGACAGCTCCTACGAGCAGTACTTC.

There are a few counts of this clone. The V call is TRBV5-4, the J call TRBJ1-2, with unresolved D. V was clipped by 4 bases and J by 1 base, with 11 bases between them. Germline-derived CDR1 and CDR2 are SGHNT and YYREEE (reference sequence). This CDR3 spans 14 amino acids. The CDR3 sequence: CASSLTGDNYGYTF. The DNA of the CDR3 is TGTGCCAGCAGCCTGACCGGAGATAACTATGGCTACACCTTC. Looking up the rest from reference TRBV5-4 and TRBJ1-2 gives the full variable domain: ETGVTQSPTHLIKTRGQQVTLRCSSQSGHNTVSWYQQALGQGPQFIFQYYREEENGRGNFPPRFSGLQFPNYSSELNVNALELDDSALYLCASSLTGDNYGYTFGSGTRLTVV.

The genes are TRBV11-2 and TRBJ2-7; tentative D call: TRBD2 (5 bases). Between the trimmed V and J ends, which lost 1 base and 7 bases, there was a span of 11 bases. The germline CDR1 and CDR2 sequences are SGHAT and FQNNGV. The CDR3 loop spans 13 amino acids. This chain's CDR3 is CASSLGAEGEQYF. CDR3 nucleotide sequence: TGTGCCAGCAGCTTAGGGGCAGAGGGAGAGCAGTACTTC. Variable domain in full (rest from reference TRBV11-2 and TRBJ2-7): EAGVAQSPRYKIIEKRQSVAFWCNPISGHATLYWYQQILGQGPKLLIQFQNNGVVDDSQLPKDRFSAERLKGVDSTLKIQPAKLEDSAVYLCASSLGAEGEQYFGPGTRLTVT.

This sequence joins TRBV5-1 and TRBJ2-5; tentatively, D is TRBD2 (5 bases). The germline V gene encodes CDR1 SGHRS and CDR2 YFSETQ. Trimming pared 2 bases from V and 5 bases from J, leaving 10 bases between. The CDR3 sequence is 13 residues long. In nucleotides, the CDR3 is TGCGCCAGCAGCTTCGGGGAGAGGGAGACCCAGTACTTC. Translating it yields CASSFGERETQYF.

Turning to this clone: This specimen includes other DNA sequences encoding the same CDR3. The chain uses TRBV29-1 and TRBJ2-7, with 7 bases identical to TRBD1. The V gene's germline CDR1 is SQVTM and CDR2 ANQGSEA. Germline trimming cut 4 bases from V and 2 bases from J; bases unmatched to any gene: 2. CDR3 length equals 12 residues. CDR3: CSVAGTAYEQYF. As DNA, the CDR3 is TGCAGCGTTGCAGGGACAGCCTACGAGCAGTACTTC.